This TCR beta chain came from a study of blood T cell repertoires in COVID-19 (dated by TCRdb to 2018 to 2020). Study-level background: The collaborator samples originated in the United States, Italy and Spain and spanned the acute and convalescent phases of COVID-19. Where HLA class I and class II types were available, the types were taken from metadata supplied by the sample provider, not from assay-based typing. Samples were obtained from the ongoing ImmuneRACE study (first 160 participants) and from roughly 1,300 subjects provided by 6 global collaborators. A freely available public database, intended as a resource for researchers studying the immune response to SARS-CoV-2, is where the repertoires were released. The sample metadata nearly always contained a de-identified subject ID, COVID-19 status, age in years and sex. The material from the prospective study consisted of cDNA or gDNA derived from T cells, B-cell-depleted T cells, or PBMCs. The dataset comprised deeply sampled blood TCRbeta repertoires from subjects exposed to, actively infected with, or recovered from COVID-19. Here is what the overall study found, with its caveats: The quantity of clinical and demographic metadata differed by source and by participant and was supplied without curation.

In the prospective study, participants were roughly 18 to 100 years old, resided in fewer than 25 geographic areas of the United States, and were enrolled through a virtual design. To assign participants to cohorts, the prospective study relied on clinical history that participants themselves reported in a screening survey and a study questionnaire. Recovered participants in ImmuneRACE Cohort 3 were defined by two consecutive negative NP/OP PCR tests, clearance by a healthcare professional, or resolution of symptoms. Mobile phlebotomists in the prospective study collected whole blood, serum and a nasopharyngeal or oropharyngeal swab from every participant. Prospective study participants could optionally give additional blood draws and questionnaires over a roughly two-month period. Blood samples from the prospective study were shipped frozen or at room temperature prior to DNA extraction. CDR1 and CDR2 were assigned from the germline V gene (reference sequence) as LNHDA and SQIVND. The CDR3 sequence holds 15 residues, the cysteine and phenylalanine included. The retained sequence is limited to the CDR3, 45 bases, with the frame set at the first base. The trim is 1 base for V and 4 bases for J, with a gap of 11 bases between the germline ends.

There are a few counts of this clone. Its binding antigen is unknown. Within one base of it there is no much larger clone, and no base qualities were kept. The same CDR3 arises from other DNA sequences in this sample as well. TCRbeta CDR3 regions were amplified from genomic DNA by means of the immunoSEQ Assay, a bias-controlled multiplex PCR. On the study's bioinformatics: The number of nucleated cells in each sample was estimated from the amplification of reference gene primers within the assay. Sequence reads were collapsed and filtered to measure the absolute abundance of every unique TCRbeta CDR3 rearrangement. For each sample, productive Simpson clonality was calculated as the square root of Simpson's diversity index over productive rearrangements. The table comes from immuneACCESS by way of TCRdb, which keeps in-frame sequences with V and J called. Part of the clones is missing from these tables; in studies checked, under half for an unresolved V gene and the rest for unknown reasons. The V and J calls and the clone size are those of that table, but D and trimming were determined from the DNA. The sample table contains around 330,000 clones; only one count was recorded for under 90% of them. Approximately 5.5% of the sample is in the top ten clones.

The rearrangement joined TRBV19 to TRBJ1-5; matching of 5 bases hints at TRBD1 as the D gene. The sequencing input was PBMCs or T cells enriched from blood (not recorded which). This clonotype originated in a man aged 60 to 69 who had recovered from COVID-19. CDR3 loop: CASSIAGIGNQPQHF. The DNA sequence is TGTGCCAGTAGTATAGCAGGGATAGGGAATCAGCCCCAGCATTTT. Joined to the reference TRBV19 and TRBJ1-5 proteins, this CDR3 gives the full variable domain: DGGITQSPKYLFRKEGQNVTLSCEQNLNHDAMYWYRQDPGQGLRLIYYSQIVNDFQKGDIAEGYSVSREKKESFPLTVTSAQKNPTAFYLCASSIAGIGNQPQHFGDGTRLSIL.